The clone carrying this T cell receptor (beta chain) was observed a few times. TCRdb itself ran the RT-PCR reads through MiXCR, one entry per CDR3 protein. Of almost 700,000 distinct CDR3 sequences in the sample, over 12% were seen once. The CDR3 extends over 12 amino acids. Per germline, CDR1 MNHNY and CDR2 SVGAGI (reference sequence). The ends were cut back, 8 bases at V and 6 bases at J, with 11 bases in the middle. The chain employs TRBV6-6 and TRBJ1-5; the D gene is possibly TRBD1 (5 bases). The sequenced sample consisted of memory CD4+ T cells from blood. The TCR sequence derives from a female donor in good health, serving as a healthy control. CDR3 DNA sequence: TGTGCCAGCGGGGCCGACCTTCAGCCCCAGCATTTT. Residues: CASGADLQPQHF.